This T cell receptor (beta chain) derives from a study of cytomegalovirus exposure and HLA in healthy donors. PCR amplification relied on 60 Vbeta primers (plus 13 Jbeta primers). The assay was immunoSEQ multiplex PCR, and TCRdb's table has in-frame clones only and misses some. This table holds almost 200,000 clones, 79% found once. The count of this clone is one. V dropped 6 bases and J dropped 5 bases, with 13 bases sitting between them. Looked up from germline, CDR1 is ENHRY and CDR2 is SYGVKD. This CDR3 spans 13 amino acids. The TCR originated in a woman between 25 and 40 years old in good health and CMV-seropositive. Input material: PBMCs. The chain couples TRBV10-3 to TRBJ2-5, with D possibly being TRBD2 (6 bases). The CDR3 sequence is CAISGTSRETQYF. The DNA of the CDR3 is TGTGCCATCAGCGGGACTTCCCGGGAGACCCAGTACTTC.